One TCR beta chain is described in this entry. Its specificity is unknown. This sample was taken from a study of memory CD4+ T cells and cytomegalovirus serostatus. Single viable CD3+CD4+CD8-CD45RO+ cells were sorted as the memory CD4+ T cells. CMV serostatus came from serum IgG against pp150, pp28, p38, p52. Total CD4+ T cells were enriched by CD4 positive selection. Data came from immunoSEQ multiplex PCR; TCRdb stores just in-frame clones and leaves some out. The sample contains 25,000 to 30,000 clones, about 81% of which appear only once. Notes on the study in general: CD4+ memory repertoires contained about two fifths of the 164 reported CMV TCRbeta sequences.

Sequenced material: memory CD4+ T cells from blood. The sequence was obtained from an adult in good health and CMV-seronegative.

The CDR3 loop reads CASSYSSGTGNYEQYF. In DNA form, the CDR3 reads TGTGCCAGCAGTTACTCTTCCGGGACGGGAAATTACGAGCAGTACTTC. The genes are TRBV6-5 and TRBJ2-7; D tentatively fits TRBD1 or TRBD2 (5 bases each). V dropped 0 bases and J dropped 4 bases, with 16 bases sitting between them. The CDR3 is 16 amino acids. CDR1 and CDR2 (germline): MNHEY, SVGAGI.